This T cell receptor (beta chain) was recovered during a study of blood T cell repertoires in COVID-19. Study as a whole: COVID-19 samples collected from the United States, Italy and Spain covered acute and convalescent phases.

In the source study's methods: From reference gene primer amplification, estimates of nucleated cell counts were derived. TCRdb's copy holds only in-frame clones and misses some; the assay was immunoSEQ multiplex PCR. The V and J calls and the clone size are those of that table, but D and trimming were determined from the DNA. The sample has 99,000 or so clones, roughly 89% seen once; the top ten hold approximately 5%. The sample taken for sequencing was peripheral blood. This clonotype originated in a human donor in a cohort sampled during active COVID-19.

The CDR3 DNA reads TGTGCCAGCAGCCAAGCGGGGAACTATGGCTACACCTTC. This translates into CASSQAGNYGYTF. The chain combines TRBV3-1 (or the pseudogene TRBV3-2) with TRBJ1-2; D gene ambiguous. Trimming pared 1 base from V and 2 bases from J, leaving 5 bases between. CDR1 and CDR2 (germline): LGHDT, YNNKEL (reference sequence). This CDR3 has 13 residues.